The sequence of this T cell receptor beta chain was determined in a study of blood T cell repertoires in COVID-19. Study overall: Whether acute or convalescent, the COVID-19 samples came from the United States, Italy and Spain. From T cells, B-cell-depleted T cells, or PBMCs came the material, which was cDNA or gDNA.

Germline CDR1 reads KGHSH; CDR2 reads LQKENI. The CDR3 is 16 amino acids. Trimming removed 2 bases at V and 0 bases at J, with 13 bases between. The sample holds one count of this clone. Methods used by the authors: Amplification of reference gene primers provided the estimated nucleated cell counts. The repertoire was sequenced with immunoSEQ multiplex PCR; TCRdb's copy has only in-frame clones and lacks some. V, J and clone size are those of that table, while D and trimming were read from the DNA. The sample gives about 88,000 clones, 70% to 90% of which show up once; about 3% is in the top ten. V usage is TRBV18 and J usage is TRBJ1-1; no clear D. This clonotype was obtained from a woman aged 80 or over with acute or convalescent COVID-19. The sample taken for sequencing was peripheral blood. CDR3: CASSPNEAVLNTEAFF. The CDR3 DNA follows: TGTGCCAGCTCACCAAATGAGGCAGTTTTGAACACTGAAGCTTTCTTT.